Below, 27 T cell receptor delta chains from the same sample are listed, as sequenced in a study of gamma-delta chains in newborns, infants, children. TCRdb repeated clone calling on the reads with CATT. Altogether several thousand delta-chain clones are present, 3% to 4% being singletons, with the ten largest covering around 15%. Material for sequencing was blood. The receptor set was obtained from a child who was a newborn, infant or young child, either healthy, febrile or measles-vaccinated (not recorded which).

This clone is medium-sized (0.01 to 0.1%) by share. The chain carries TRDV2 and TRDJ3; 9 positions match TRDD3. From germline, CDR1 is GEAIGNYY and CDR2 EKD. Trimming at V came to 3 bases and at J to 0 bases, leaving 11 bases not matched to a gene. The CDR3 consists of 20 residues. CDR3: CACDLLGDDPVSWDTRQMFF. The CDR3 DNA reads TGTGCCTGTGACCTACTGGGGGACGACCCCGTCTCCTGGGACACCCGACAGATGTTTTTC.

This chain joins TRDV2 and TRDJ3; 8 bases align to TRDD3. With V trimmed by 3 bases and J by 2 bases, 8 bases remained unmatched. The germline CDR1 and CDR2 sequences are GEAIGNYY and EKD. This CDR3 spans 18 amino acids. The CDR3 sequence: CACDFVLGGAWDTRQMFF. The CDR3 DNA sequence: TGTGCCTGTGACTTTGTACTGGGGGGAGCCTGGGACACCCGACAGATGTTTTTC.

With regard to this clone: At one end the junction does not follow the germline gene, possibly because of a read error. This sequence joins TRDV2 and TRDJ3; a weak D match, TRDD3 (6 bases). The germline V gene encodes CDR1 GEAIGNYY and CDR2 EKD. The CDR3 contains 19 residues. CDR3 in amino acids: CACDTGGPGGSWDTRQTFF. In DNA, the CDR3 is TGTGCCTGTGACACCGGGGGACCCGGAGGCTCCTGGGACACCCGACAGACGTTTTTC.

Of note for this clone: Germline and junction disagree at one end, which may indicate a read error. V is TRDV2 and J is TRDJ3, with 11 positions matching TRDD3. In the absence of a J gene in TCRdb, the DNA was matched to germline to assign it here. This CDR3 has 21 amino acids. Germline V gene lookup returns CDR1 GEAIGNYY and CDR2 EKD. CDR3 in amino acids: CACDTGGWGIPSAWDSRQMFF. CDR3 sequence (DNA): TGTGCCTGTGACACCGGGGGCTGGGGGATACCATCGGCCTGGGACAGCCGACAGATGTTTTTC.

This clone has only a few counts. V gene TRDV1 combines with J gene TRDJ1; 10 bases map to TRDD3. Looked up from germline, CDR1 is TSWWSYY and CDR2 is QGS. The J segment lost 0 bases and the V segment lost 4 bases, leaving 8 bases of the junction unmatched. The CDR3 totals 17 residues. This CDR3 reads CALGGPYWGIYTDKLIF. Written as DNA, the CDR3 is TGTGCTCTTGGGGGGCCCTACTGGGGGATTTACACCGATAAACTCATCTTT.

This clone has only a few counts. Given a much more abundant clone one base away, this may be a read error. Other DNA sequences from this sample encode an identical CDR3 as well. V usage is TRDV2 and J usage is TRDJ2; TRDD3 matches at 7 bases. The V and J ends lost 0 bases and 2 bases, in that order; junction bases with no gene match: 8. The CDR3 length is 17 residues. Germline assignment: CDR1 GEAIGNYY and CDR2 EKD. The CDR3 sequence: CACDTLGGPELTAQLFF. As DNA, the CDR3 is TGTGCCTGTGACACCCTGGGGGGCCCGGAGTTGACAGCACAACTCTTCTTT.

With respect to this clone: A far larger clone lies a single base away; this is likely a read error. No J gene was called, and the V gene is TRDV2; the table's D gene call, TRDD3, was not cross checked with the DNA. Per the germline V gene, CDR1 is GEAIGNYY and CDR2 is EKD. The CDR3 extends over 21 amino acids. In nucleotides, the CDR3 is TGTGCCTGTGACACCGTACTGGGGGATACGTTGAGCTCCTGGGACACCCGACAGACGTTTTTC. Its protein product is CACDTVLGDTLSSWDTRQTFF.

This clone was detected only a few times. TCRdb gives a protein that differs at residue 6 from what the DNA encodes, so the protein here is translated from the DNA. The V gene is TRDV2, the J gene TRDJ3; perhaps TRDD3 as D (5 bases). Germline CDR1 and CDR2: GEAIGNYY and EKD. CDR3 length: 18 residues. V lost 2 bases and J 0 bases, leaving 13 bases between the germline ends. CDR3 in amino acids: CACDNIGASSWDTRQMFF. CDR3 nucleotide sequence: TGTGCCTGTGACAATATTGGGGCCAGCTCCTGGGACACCCGACAGATGTTTTTC.

This clone has more than one count but fewer than ten. A single base is all that separates this from a far larger clone, so a read error is likely. The sample holds other DNA sequences that translate to the same CDR3. The V and J genes are TRDV2 and TRDJ3, with 11 bases lining up with TRDD3. Trimming cost V 4 bases and J 2 bases; bases outside gene matches: 3. CDR1 and CDR2 from the germline V gene are GEAIGNYY and EKD. The CDR3 runs to 17 residues. The CDR3 DNA follows: TGTGCCTGTGATATACTGGGGGATACCTGGGACACCCGACAGATGTTTTTC. Encoded protein: CACDILGDTWDTRQMFF.

This clone turned up a few times. This chain connects TRDV2 to TRDJ2; 9 bases are shared with TRDD3. The junction had 9 bases not matched to a gene; V was cut back by 2 bases and J by 0 bases. CDR1 is GEAIGNYY and CDR2 is EKD in the germline V gene. This CDR3 has 18 amino acids. The CDR3: CACDRLGDTTTLTAQLFF. Here the CDR3 DNA reads TGTGCCTGTGACAGATTAGGGGATACGACCACTTTGACAGCACAACTCTTCTTT.

By proportion, this clone is medium-sized (0.01 to 0.1%). V and J are TRDV2 and TRDJ3; 11 bases are a match to TRDD3. Germline V gene data show CDR1 as GEAIGNYY and CDR2 as EKD. CDR3 size: 19 residues. Unmatched junction bases numbered 7, after V lost 4 bases and J lost 0 bases. In DNA form, the CDR3 reads TGTGCCTGTGATCCCGTACTGGGGGATAGCTCCTGGGACACCCGACAGATGTTTTTC. This translates into CACDPVLGDSSWDTRQMFF.

Note on this clone: This DNA translates differently at residue 5 from the TCRdb protein, which is that of a much larger clone; a read error is likely, and the protein shown is the DNA's own translation. The J gene is TRDJ3, the V gene TRDV2; TRDD3 matches 12 bases. The J segment lost 6 bases and the V segment lost 3 bases, leaving 8 bases of the junction unmatched. Germline V gene lookup returns CDR1 GEAIGNYY and CDR2 EKD. The CDR3 is made up of 18 amino acids. CDR3 coding DNA: TGTGCCTGTGACCATACTGGGGGATACCCCCTGGACACCCGACAGATGTTTTTC. Amino acids: CACDHTGGYPLDTRQMFF.

In regard to this clone: Since a much larger clone is just one base distant, this may be a read error. The chain carries TRDV2 and TRDJ3, with 11 bases that match TRDD3. This CDR3 has 19 residues. Germline V gene sequence: CDR1 GEAIGNYY, CDR2 EKD. The CDR3 protein is CACGTWGIPSSWDTRQMFF. The CDR3 region has the DNA TGTGCCTGTGGCACCTGGGGGATACCCAGCTCCTGGGACACCCGACAGATGTTTTTC.

With regard to this clone: The protein recorded in TCRdb does not match the translated DNA at residue 9; the protein presented here comes from translating the DNA. This chain joins TRDV2 and TRDJ3; 9 bases map to TRDD3. V shed 0 bases and J 2 bases; nucleotides not matched to a gene: 4. Germline V lookup: CDR1 GEAIGNYY, CDR2 EKD. This CDR3 has 18 amino acids. CDR3 in amino acids: CACDTGGYYAWDTRQMFF. The CDR3 nucleotides read TGTGCCTGTGACACCGGGGGATACTACGCCTGGGACACCCGACAGATGTTTTTC.

This chain joins TRDV2 and TRDJ3, with 10 bases matching TRDD3. CDR1 and CDR2 from the germline V gene are GEAIGNYY and EKD. V dropped 3 bases and J dropped 2; count of bases not matched to a gene: 9. CDR3 length: 19 amino acids. CDR3 sequence reads: CACDVVGDTGTWDTRQMFF. The CDR3 DNA reads as TGTGCCTGTGACGTTGTGGGGGATACAGGGACCTGGGACACCCGACAGATGTTTTTC.

In its sample, this clone was seen a few times. The same CDR3 arises from other DNA sequences in this sample as well. This sequence joins TRDV2 and TRDJ2, with 11 bases lining up with TRDD3. The CDR3 spans 17 residues. V gave up 0 bases and J gave up 0 bases; unmatched junction bases: 2. Germline-derived CDR1 and CDR2 are GEAIGNYY and EKD. CDR3 region: CACDTLLGDTLTAQLFF. The DNA for the CDR3 is TGTGCCTGTGACACCTTACTGGGGGATACTTTGACAGCACAACTCTTCTTT.

This clone was seen at least ten times. The chain links TRDV2 to TRDJ3, with 10 bases lining up with TRDD3. The germline gives CDR1 GEAIGNYY, CDR2 EKD. The length of the CDR3 is 19 residues. The V and J ends lost 2 bases and 0 bases, in that order; junction bases with no gene match: 6. The CDR3 spells CACDKYWGIYSWDTRQMFF. The CDR3 region has the DNA TGTGCCTGTGACAAGTACTGGGGGATCTACTCCTGGGACACCCGACAGATGTTTTTC.

This clone was observed at least ten times. This sequence may be a read error, since a much larger clone differs from it by one base. This sequence joins TRDV2 and TRDJ3; 10 bases are a match to TRDD3. The V and J ends lost 1 base and 0 bases, in that order; junction bases with no gene match: 2. Per germline, CDR1 GEAIGNYY and CDR2 EKD. The CDR3 extends over 18 amino acids. The CDR3 here is CACDTGGYISWDTRQMFF. Here the CDR3 DNA reads TGTGCCTGTGACACTGGGGGATACATCTCCTGGGACACCCGACAGATGTTTTTC.

The table lists this clone with a few counts. The chain carries TRDV2 and TRDJ3, with TRDD3 matching over 9 bases. Germline CDR1 is GEAIGNYY and CDR2 is EKD. The J segment lost 0 bases and the V segment lost 3 bases, leaving 11 bases of the junction unmatched. This CDR3 is built from 20 residues. Here the CDR3 reads CACDFTGGLFGSWDTRQMFF. Here the CDR3 DNA reads TGTGCCTGTGACTTTACTGGGGGACTCTTCGGCTCCTGGGACACCCGACAGATGTTTTTC.

This clone was found a few times. This rearrangement joins TRDV2 to TRDJ3; maybe TRDD3 (5 bases). Trimming removed 3 bases at V and 0 bases at J, with 14 bases between. This CDR3 spans 18 amino acids. CDR1 and CDR2 (germline): GEAIGNYY, EKD. The CDR3 region is CACDAAGFSSWDTRQMFF. The CDR3 nucleotides read TGTGCCTGTGACGCTGCGGGATTCAGCTCCTGGGACACCCGACAGATGTTTTTC.

There are a few counts of this clone. V gene TRDV2 combines with J gene TRDJ3; TRDD3 matches 11 bases. V lost 0 bases, J lost 0 bases, and 6 bases stayed unmatched. Germline V lookup: CDR1 GEAIGNYY, CDR2 EKD. This CDR3 spans 20 amino acids. Here the CDR3 reads CACDTVVLGDSSWDTRQMFF. CDR3 DNA sequence: TGTGCCTGTGACACCGTCGTACTGGGGGATAGCTCCTGGGACACCCGACAGATGTTTTTC.

For this clone: Mismatch with germline at one junction end may stem from a read error. The same CDR3 can be traced to other DNA sequences in this sample. The CDR3 region is CALGELFYWGTDKLIF. Written as DNA, the CDR3 is TGTGCTCTTGGTGAACTCTTCTACTGGGGGACCGATAAACTCATCTTT. The rearrangement joins TRDV1 to TRDJ1; 8 positions match TRDD3. CDR1 and CDR2 from the germline V gene are TSWWSYY and QGS. The CDR3 is made up of 16 amino acids.

This clone was seen many times. This sequence joins TRDV2 and TRDJ3, with 8 bases fitting TRDD3. The CDR3 length is 19 residues. With 1 base clipped from V and 0 bases from J, the junction kept 7 bases outside the gene matches. Germline lookup yields CDR1 GEAIGNYY and CDR2 EKD. The CDR3 region has the DNA TGTGCCTGTGACACTACTGGGGGGCCTAGCTCCTGGGACACCCGACAGATGTTTTTC. It is translated as CACDTTGGPSSWDTRQMFF.

To note about this clone: A far larger clone lies a single base away; this is likely a read error. The chain combines TRDV2 with TRDJ3; 10 bases map to TRDD3. TCRdb lists no J gene, so it was determined here by aligning the DNA to germline. V shed 1 base, J shed 0 bases, and the junction held 8 bases outside the gene matches. The CDR3 extends over 20 amino acids. The V gene's germline CDR1 is GEAIGNYY and CDR2 EKD. For the CDR3, the DNA is TGTGCCTGTGACACTGTACTGGGGGATGCAAGCTCCTGGGACACCCGACAGATGTTTTTC. Translation gives CACDTVLGDASSWDTRQMFF.

A few counts support this clone. This may arise from a read error, as a much more abundant clone is one base away. The sample holds other DNA sequences that translate to the same CDR3. The genes are TRDV2 and TRDJ1; 7 nucleotides align to TRDD3. Trimming removed 3 bases from V and 1 base from J; junction bases left unmatched: 13. From germline, CDR1 is GEAIGNYY and CDR2 EKD. This CDR3 is built from 17 residues. CDR3 coding DNA: TGTGCCTGTGACCTACTGGGGACCCGAGGTGGCACCGATAAACTCATCTTT. Its translation: CACDLLGTRGGTDKLIF.

Details on this clone: One base separates it from a far larger clone, so it is likely a read error. CDR3 amino acids: CASDILGDTTAQLFF. The CDR3 DNA sequence: TGTGCCAGTGACATACTGGGGGATACGACAGCACAACTCTTCTTT. This sequence joins TRDV2 and TRDJ2; 12 bases match TRDD3. This CDR3 has 15 amino acids. Germline values: CDR1 GEAIGNYY, CDR2 EKD.

In regard to this clone: Additional DNA sequences in this sample encode the identical CDR3. V gene TRDV2 combines with J gene TRDJ2; the match to TRDD3 covers 10 bases. With 3 bases clipped from V and 2 bases from J, the junction kept 8 bases outside the gene matches. This CDR3 has 17 residues. Germline loops: CDR1 GEAIGNYY, CDR2 EKD. The CDR3 DNA reads as TGTGCCTGTGACCTTACTGGGGGATTTTCCTTGACAGCACAACTCTTCTTT. Translated: CACDLTGGFSLTAQLFF.